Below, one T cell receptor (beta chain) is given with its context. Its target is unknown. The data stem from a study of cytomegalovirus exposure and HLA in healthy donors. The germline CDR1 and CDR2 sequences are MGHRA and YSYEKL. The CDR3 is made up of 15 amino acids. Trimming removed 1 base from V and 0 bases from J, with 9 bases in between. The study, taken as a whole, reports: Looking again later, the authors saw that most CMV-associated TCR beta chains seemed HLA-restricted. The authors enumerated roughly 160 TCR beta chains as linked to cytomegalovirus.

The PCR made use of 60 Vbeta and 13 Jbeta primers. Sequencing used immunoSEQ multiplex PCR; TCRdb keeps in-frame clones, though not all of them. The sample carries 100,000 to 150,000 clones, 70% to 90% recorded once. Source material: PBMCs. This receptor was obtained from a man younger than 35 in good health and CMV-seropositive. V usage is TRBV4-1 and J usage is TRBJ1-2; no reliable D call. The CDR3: CASSQVGVANYGYTF. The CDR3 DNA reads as TGCGCCAGCAGCCAAGTCGGGGTTGCTAACTATGGCTACACCTTC.